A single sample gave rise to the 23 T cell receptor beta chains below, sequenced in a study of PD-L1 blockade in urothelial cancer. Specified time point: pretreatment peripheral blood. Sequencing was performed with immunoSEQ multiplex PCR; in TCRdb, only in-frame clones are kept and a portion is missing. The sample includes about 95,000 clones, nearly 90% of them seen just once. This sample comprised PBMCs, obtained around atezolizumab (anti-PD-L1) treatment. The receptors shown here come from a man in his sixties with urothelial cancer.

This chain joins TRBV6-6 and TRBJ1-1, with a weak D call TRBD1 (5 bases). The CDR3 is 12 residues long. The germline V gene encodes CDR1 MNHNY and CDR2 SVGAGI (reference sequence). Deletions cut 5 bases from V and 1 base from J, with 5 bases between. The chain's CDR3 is CASSDRNTEAFF. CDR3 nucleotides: TGTGCCAGCAGTGACAGGAACACTGAAGCTTTCTTT.

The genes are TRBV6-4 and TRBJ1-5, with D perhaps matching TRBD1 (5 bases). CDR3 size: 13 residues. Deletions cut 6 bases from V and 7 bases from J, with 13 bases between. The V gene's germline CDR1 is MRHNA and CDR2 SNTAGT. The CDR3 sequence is CASSGPTVQPQHF. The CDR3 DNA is TGTGCCAGCAGCGGACCGACAGTGCAGCCCCAGCATTTT.

The CDR3 nucleotides read TGTGCCAGCAGGGACAGGGCCTCTTATGAAGCTTTCTTT. Translation: CASRDRASYEAFF. The chain recombines TRBV25-1 with TRBJ1-1; 8 nucleotides match TRBD1. V lost 6 bases, J lost 7 bases, and 7 bases stayed unmatched. The germline V gene encodes CDR1 MGHDK and CDR2 SYGVNS. The CDR3 runs 13 residues.

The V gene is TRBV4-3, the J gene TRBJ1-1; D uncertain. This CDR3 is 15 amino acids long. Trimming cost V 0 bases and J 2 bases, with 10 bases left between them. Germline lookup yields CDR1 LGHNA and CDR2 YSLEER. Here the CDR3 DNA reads TGCGCCAGCAGCCAAGAGTATTCGTTAAACACTGAAGCTTTCTTT. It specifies CASSQEYSLNTEAFF.

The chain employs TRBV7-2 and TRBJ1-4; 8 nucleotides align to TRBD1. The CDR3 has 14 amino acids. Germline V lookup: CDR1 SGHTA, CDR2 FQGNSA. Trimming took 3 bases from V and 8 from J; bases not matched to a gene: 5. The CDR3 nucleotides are TGTGCCAGCAGCTTGGACAGGGTGGGAGAAAAACTGTTTTTT. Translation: CASSLDRVGEKLFF.

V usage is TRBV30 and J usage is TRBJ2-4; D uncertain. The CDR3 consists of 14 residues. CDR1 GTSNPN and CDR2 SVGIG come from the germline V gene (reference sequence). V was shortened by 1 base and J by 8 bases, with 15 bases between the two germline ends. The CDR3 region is CAWSESANSYIQYF. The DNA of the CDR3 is TGTGCCTGGAGTGAAAGTGCCAACTCATACATTCAGTACTTC.

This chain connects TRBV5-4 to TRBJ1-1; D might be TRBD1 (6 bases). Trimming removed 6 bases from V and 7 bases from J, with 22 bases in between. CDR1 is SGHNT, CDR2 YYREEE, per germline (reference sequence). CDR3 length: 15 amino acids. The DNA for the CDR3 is TGTGCCAGCACCCCTGGGGGGGGCAGAGCGGATGAAGCTTTCTTT. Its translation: CASTPGGGRADEAFF.

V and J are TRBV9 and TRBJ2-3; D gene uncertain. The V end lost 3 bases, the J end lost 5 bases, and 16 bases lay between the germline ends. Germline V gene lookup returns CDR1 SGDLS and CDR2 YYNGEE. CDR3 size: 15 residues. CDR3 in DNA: TGTGCCAGCAGCGGCAAGACGGGTTCTCAAGATACGCAGTATTTT. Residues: CASSGKTGSQDTQYF.

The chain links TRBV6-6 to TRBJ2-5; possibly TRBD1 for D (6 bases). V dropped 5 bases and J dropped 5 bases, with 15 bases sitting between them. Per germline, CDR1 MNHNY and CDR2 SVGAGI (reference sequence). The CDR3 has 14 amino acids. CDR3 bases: TGTGCCAGCAGTCTGACAGGCGGATTGGAGACCCAGTACTTC. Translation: CASSLTGGLETQYF.

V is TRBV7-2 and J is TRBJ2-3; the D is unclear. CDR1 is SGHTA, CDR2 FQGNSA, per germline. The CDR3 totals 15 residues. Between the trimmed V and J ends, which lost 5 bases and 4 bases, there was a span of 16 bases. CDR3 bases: TGTGCCAGCAGCACCGTTTTCAGCGACCCAGATACGCAGTATTTT. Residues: CASSTVFSDPDTQYF.

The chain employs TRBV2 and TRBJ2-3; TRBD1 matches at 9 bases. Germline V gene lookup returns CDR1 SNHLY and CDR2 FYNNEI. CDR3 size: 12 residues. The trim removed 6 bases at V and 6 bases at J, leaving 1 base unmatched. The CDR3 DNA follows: TGTGCCAGCAGCGACAGGGGGGATACGCAGTATTTT. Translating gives CASSDRGDTQYF. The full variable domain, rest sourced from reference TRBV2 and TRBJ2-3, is EPEVTQTPSHQVTQMGQEVILRCVPISNHLYFYWYRQILGQKVEFLVSFYNNEISEKSEIFDDQFSVERPDGSNFTLKIRSTKLEDSAMYFCASSDRGDTQYFGPGTRLTVL.

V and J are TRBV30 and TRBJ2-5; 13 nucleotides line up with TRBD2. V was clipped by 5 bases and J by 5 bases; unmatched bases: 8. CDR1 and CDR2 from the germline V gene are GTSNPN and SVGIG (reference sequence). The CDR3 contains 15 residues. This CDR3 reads CAWAGGLAGVETQYF. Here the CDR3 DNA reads TGTGCCTGGGCCGGTGGACTAGCGGGAGTTGAGACCCAGTACTTC.

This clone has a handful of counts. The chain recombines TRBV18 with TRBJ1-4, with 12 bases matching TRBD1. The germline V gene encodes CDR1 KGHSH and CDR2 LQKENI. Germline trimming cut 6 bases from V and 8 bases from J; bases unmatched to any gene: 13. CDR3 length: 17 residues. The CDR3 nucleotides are TGTGCCAGCTCCCGGTCCCGGGACAGGGGGCGCGAGGAAAAACTGTTTTTT. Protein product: CASSRSRDRGREEKLFF.

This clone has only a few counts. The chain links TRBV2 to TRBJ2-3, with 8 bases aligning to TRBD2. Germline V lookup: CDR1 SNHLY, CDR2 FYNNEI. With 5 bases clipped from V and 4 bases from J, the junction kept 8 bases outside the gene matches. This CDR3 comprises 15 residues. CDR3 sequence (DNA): TGTGCCAGCAGTCGGACAGCGGGAGTCCCAGATACGCAGTATTTT. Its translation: CASSRTAGVPDTQYF.

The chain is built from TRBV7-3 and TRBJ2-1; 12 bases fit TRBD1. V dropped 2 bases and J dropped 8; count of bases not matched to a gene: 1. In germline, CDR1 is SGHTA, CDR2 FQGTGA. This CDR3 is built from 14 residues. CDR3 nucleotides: TGTGCCAGCAGCTTAGGGACAGGGGGCCATGAGCAGTTCTTC. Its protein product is CASSLGTGGHEQFF.

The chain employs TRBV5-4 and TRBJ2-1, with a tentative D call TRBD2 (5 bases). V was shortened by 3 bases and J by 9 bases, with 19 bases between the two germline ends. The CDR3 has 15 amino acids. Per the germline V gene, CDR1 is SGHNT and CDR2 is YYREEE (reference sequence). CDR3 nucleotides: TGTGCCAGCAGCTGGAACAGCGGAGGCTACGGTGAGCAGTTCTTC. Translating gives CASSWNSGGYGEQFF. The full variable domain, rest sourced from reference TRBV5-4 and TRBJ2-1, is ETGVTQSPTHLIKTRGQQVTLRCSSQSGHNTVSWYQQALGQGPQFIFQYYREEENGRGNFPPRFSGLQFPNYSSELNVNALELDDSALYLCASSWNSGGYGEQFFGPGTRLTVL.

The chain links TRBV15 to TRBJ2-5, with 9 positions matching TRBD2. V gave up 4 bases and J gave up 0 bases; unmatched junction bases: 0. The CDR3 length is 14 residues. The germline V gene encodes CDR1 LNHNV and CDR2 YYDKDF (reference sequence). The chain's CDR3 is CATSTSGNQETQYF. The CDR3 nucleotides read TGTGCCACCAGCACTAGCGGGAACCAAGAGACCCAGTACTTC.

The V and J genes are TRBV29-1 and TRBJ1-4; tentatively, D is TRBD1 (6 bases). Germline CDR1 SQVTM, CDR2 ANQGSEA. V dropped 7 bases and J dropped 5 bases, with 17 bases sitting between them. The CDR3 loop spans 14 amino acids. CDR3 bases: TGCAGCGGGGGGCGGGGGACCGGGAATGAAAAACTGTTTTTT. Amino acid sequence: CSGGRGTGNEKLFF.

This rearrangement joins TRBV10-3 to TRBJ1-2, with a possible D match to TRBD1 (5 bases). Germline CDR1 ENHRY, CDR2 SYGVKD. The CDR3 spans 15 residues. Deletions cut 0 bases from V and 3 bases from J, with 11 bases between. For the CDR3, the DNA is TGTGCCATCAGTGAGTCGGGGCAGGGCGACTATGGCTACACCTTC. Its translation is CAISESGQGDYGYTF.

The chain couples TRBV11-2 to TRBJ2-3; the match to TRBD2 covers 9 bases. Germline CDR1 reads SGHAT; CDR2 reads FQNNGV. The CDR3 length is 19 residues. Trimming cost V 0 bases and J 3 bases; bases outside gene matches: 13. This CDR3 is CASSLDVWASGERTDTQYF. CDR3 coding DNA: TGTGCCAGCAGCTTAGATGTCTGGGCTAGCGGGGAAAGAACAGATACGCAGTATTTT.

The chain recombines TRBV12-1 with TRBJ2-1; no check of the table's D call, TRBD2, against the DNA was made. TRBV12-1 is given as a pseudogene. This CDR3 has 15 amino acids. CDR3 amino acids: CASSDKACGGQAGFF. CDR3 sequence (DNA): TGTGCCAGCAGCGATAAGGCGTGCGGGGGGCAAGCAGGGTTCTTC.

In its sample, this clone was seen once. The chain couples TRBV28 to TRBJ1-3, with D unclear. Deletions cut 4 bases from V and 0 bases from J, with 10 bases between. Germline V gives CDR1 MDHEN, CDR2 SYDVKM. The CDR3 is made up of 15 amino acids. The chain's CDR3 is CASSSSAVSGNTIYF. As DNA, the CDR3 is TGTGCCAGCAGTTCGAGCGCGGTCTCTGGAAACACCATATATTTT.

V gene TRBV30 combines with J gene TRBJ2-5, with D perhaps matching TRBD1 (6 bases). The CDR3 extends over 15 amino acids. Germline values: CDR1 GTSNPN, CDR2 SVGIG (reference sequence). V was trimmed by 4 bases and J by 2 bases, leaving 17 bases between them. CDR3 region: CAWIRQGLPQETQYF. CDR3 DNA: TGTGCCTGGATACGGCAGGGGTTGCCTCAAGAGACCCAGTACTTC. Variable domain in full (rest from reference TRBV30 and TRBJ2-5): SQTIHQWPATLVQPVGSPLSLECTVEGTSNPNLYWYRQAAGRGLQLLFYSVGIGQISSEVPQNLSASRPQDRQFILSSKKLLLSDSGFYLCAWIRQGLPQETQYFGPGTRLLVL.